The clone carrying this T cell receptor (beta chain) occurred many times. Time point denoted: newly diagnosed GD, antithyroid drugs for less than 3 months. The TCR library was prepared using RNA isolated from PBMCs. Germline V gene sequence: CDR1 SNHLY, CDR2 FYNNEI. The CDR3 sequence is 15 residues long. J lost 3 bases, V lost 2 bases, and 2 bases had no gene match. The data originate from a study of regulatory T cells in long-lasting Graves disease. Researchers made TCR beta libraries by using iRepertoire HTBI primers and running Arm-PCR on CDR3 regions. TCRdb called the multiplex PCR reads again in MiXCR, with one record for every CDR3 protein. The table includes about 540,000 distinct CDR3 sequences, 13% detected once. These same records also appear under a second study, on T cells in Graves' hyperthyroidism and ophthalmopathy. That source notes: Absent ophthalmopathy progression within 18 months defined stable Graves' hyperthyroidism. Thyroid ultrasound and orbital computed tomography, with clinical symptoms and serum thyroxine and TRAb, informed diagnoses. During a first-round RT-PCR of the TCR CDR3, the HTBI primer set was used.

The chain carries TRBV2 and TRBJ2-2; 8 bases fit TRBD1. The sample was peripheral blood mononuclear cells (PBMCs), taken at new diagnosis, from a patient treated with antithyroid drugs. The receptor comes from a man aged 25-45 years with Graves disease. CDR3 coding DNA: TGTGCCAGCAGTGAACAGGGGGCACACACCGGGGAGCTGTTTTTT. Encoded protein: CASSEQGAHTGELFF. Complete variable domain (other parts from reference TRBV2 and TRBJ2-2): EPEVTQTPSHQVTQMGQEVILRCVPISNHLYFYWYRQILGQKVEFLVSFYNNEISEKSEIFDDQFSVERPDGSNFTLKIRSTKLEDSAMYFCASSEQGAHTGELFFGEGSRLTVL.